This T cell receptor (beta chain) was found in a study of blood T cells in healthy people across ages. The study, taken as a whole, reports: Age advanced and TCR beta diversity per million T cells fell, roughly linearly. Diversity estimates drawn from one million T cells were deemed underestimates.

As concerns this clonotype: The antigen remains undetermined.

Next came a second PCR, run for about 6 to 11 cycles, which used a sample-barcoded 5' primer along with a J-beta primer mix. Each CDR3 protein is one row after TCRdb ran MiXCR on the 5' RACE reads. The data hold fewer than 2 million distinct CDR3 sequences, with more than 35% observed a single time. PBMCs numbering at least 6.5 million were isolated per sample. Total RNA amounts of at least 5 micrograms were extracted per sample. Sequenced input: blood. The sequence was obtained from a human donor in good health.

The CDR3, as DNA: TGCAGTGCTAGAGTTAATACAGCGTTCTCCTACAATGAGCAGTTCTTC. Translating gives CSARVNTAFSYNEQFF. The rearrangement uses TRBV20-1 and TRBJ2-1; D is unresolved. V lost 1 base, J lost 0 bases, and 13 bases lay in between. The germline V gene has CDR1 DFQATT and CDR2 SNEGSKA (reference sequence). This CDR3 contains 16 residues.